This T cell receptor beta chain originates from a study of blood T cell repertoires in COVID-19. Trimming removed 4 bases at V and 2 bases at J, with 21 bases between. CDR3 length: 18 residues. The germline V gene has CDR1 KGHDR and CDR2 SFDVKD. Repertoires were generated with immunoSEQ multiplex PCR, while TCRdb's copy carries only in-frame clones and drops some. The sample has 300,000 to 500,000 clones, roughly 88% seen once; the top ten hold over 0.9%. The chain carries TRBV24-1 and TRBJ2-3; D is possibly TRBD1 (6 bases). The receptor's source is a woman in her twenties or thirties with acute COVID-19. The sequenced sample was PBMCs or T cells enriched from blood (not recorded which). The CDR3 spells CATSDPPGRGAYTDTQYF. CDR3 nucleotides: TGTGCCACCAGTGACCCTCCTGGCAGGGGCGCATACACAGATACGCAGTATTTT.